Following are 12 T cell receptor beta chains from one sample sequenced in a study of regulatory T cells in long-lasting Graves disease. Specified time point: newly diagnosed GD, antithyroid drugs for less than 3 months. PBMCs provided the RNA from which the TCR library was made. CDR3-region Arm-PCR and iRepertoire HTBI primers produced the TCR beta libraries. TCRdb reprocessed the multiplex PCR reads via MiXCR and lists one record per CDR3 protein. In the table there are more than 300,000 distinct CDR3 sequences, about 17% of which are singletons. These records were also assigned to another study, of T cells in Graves' hyperthyroidism and ophthalmopathy.

This material consisted of peripheral blood mononuclear cells (PBMCs), taken at new diagnosis, from a patient treated with antithyroid drugs. Source of these receptors: a woman aged 18 to 35 with Graves disease.

This clonotype was counted many times. The V call is TRBV7-9, the J call TRBJ2-1; 7 bases match TRBD1. CDR3 size: 15 residues. V gave up 4 bases and J gave up 10 bases; unmatched junction bases: 13. Germline V lookup: CDR1 SEHNR, CDR2 FQNEAQ (reference sequence). CDR3 sequence reads: CASSSIRDSHHEQFF. For the CDR3, the DNA is TGTGCCAGCAGCTCGATCCGGGACAGTCATCACGAGCAGTTCTTC.

The sample holds many counts of this clonotype. CDR3 sequence: CASSLGVPEQYF. The CDR3 DNA sequence: TGTGCCAGCAGCTTGGGAGTTCCCGAGCAGTACTTC. The chain employs TRBV5-8 and TRBJ2-7; no reliable D call. The V gene lost 0 bases and the J gene lost 6 bases, with 7 bases spanning the gap. Germline V gene data show CDR1 as SGHTS and CDR2 as YDEGEE. The CDR3 runs to 12 residues. The variable domain in full, completed from reference TRBV5-8 and TRBJ2-7, reads EAGVTQSPTHLIKTRGQQATLRCSPISGHTSVYWYQQALGLGLQFLLWYDEGEERNRGNFPPRFSGRQFPNYSSELNVNALELEDSALYLCASSLGVPEQYFGPGTRLTVT.

This clonotype has a handful of counts. This chain uses TRBV7-2 with TRBJ2-3, with 12 bases that match TRBD2. Germline CDR1 and CDR2: SGHTA and FQGNSA. The CDR3 contains 17 residues. With V trimmed by 6 bases and J by 0 bases, 7 bases remained unmatched. The CDR3 protein is CASRRLAGVHSTDTQYF. In DNA form, the CDR3 reads TGTGCCAGCAGACGACTAGCGGGGGTTCATAGCACAGATACGCAGTATTTT.

In regard to this clonotype: A single base separates this from a much larger clone, so it may be a read error. The rearrangement joins TRBV11-2 to TRBJ2-2; no definite D call. The CDR3 length is 13 residues. Trimming cost V 3 bases and J 6 bases, with 8 bases left between them. Germline V gene data show CDR1 as SGHAT and CDR2 as FQNNGV. The CDR3 DNA reads TGTGCCAGCAGCTTTGAGTACGCCGGGGAGCTGTTTTTT. It yields the protein CASSFEYAGELFF.

The chain combines TRBV29-1 with TRBJ2-1, with 9 bases lining up with TRBD2. Trimming at V came to 6 bases and at J to 0 bases, leaving 6 bases not matched to a gene. This CDR3 has 15 amino acids. Germline CDR1 SQVTM, CDR2 ANQGSEA. The CDR3 is CSVGTSQSSYNEQFF. The CDR3 DNA is TGCAGCGTCGGGACTAGCCAGAGCTCCTACAATGAGCAGTTCTTC.

A few counts support this clonotype. The V call is TRBV19, the J call TRBJ2-2; 9 positions agree with TRBD1. Germline loops: CDR1 LNHDA, CDR2 SQIVND (reference sequence). The CDR3 loop spans 16 amino acids. V dropped 0 bases and J dropped 3; count of bases not matched to a gene: 2. CDR3 sequence reads: CASSIDRDRDTGELFF. Written as DNA, the CDR3 is TGTGCCAGTAGTATAGATCGGGACAGGGACACCGGGGAGCTGTTTTTT.

The gene calls are TRBV5-1 and TRBJ2-5; D is perhaps TRBD1 or TRBD2 (5 bases each). In germline, CDR1 is SGHRS, CDR2 YFSETQ. The CDR3 covers 14 residues. Deletions cut 2 bases from V and 0 bases from J, with 8 bases between. CDR3 in amino acids: CASSFGTNQETQYF. Here the CDR3 DNA reads TGCGCCAGCAGCTTCGGGACCAACCAAGAGACCCAGTACTTC.

This clonotype was observed a few times. The V gene is TRBV6-1, the J gene TRBJ1-1; D gene ambiguous. The CDR3 has 14 amino acids. The ends were cut back, 2 bases at V and 4 bases at J, with 11 bases in the middle. Germline V gene sequence: CDR1 MNHNS, CDR2 SASEGT. CDR3 in DNA: TGTGCCAGCAGTGAACCCCCAAGAACCACTGAAGCTTTCTTT. The encoded protein is CASSEPPRTTEAFF.

This clonotype was found a few times. The chain employs TRBV7-3 and TRBJ1-6, with D maybe TRBD1 (6 bases). The ends were cut back, 4 bases at V and 9 bases at J, with 16 bases in the middle. Per germline, CDR1 SGHTA and CDR2 FQGTGA. The CDR3 totals 15 residues. CDR3 region: CASSSEGGVGSPLHF. The CDR3 bases are TGTGCCAGCAGCTCCGAGGGGGGGGTGGGTTCACCCCTCCACTTT.

The rearrangement joins TRBV6-1 to TRBJ2-1, with a possible D match to TRBD2 (6 bases). The CDR3 totals 14 residues. The V end was cut by 6 bases, the J end by 6 bases, with 15 bases between. The V gene's germline CDR1 is MNHNS and CDR2 SASEGT. The CDR3 sequence: CASRKGTSLNEQFF. The CDR3 DNA follows: TGTGCCAGCAGGAAGGGGACTTCTCTCAATGAGCAGTTCTTC.

This clonotype was observed at least ten times. The chain has TRBV5-8 and TRBJ2-1; TRBD2 aligns across 13 bases. The V and J ends lost 5 bases and 9 bases, in that order; junction bases with no gene match: 8. Germline values: CDR1 SGHTS, CDR2 YDEGEE. The CDR3 consists of 15 residues. The chain's CDR3 is CASRPTSGGVIEQFF. In DNA form, the CDR3 reads TGTGCCAGCAGGCCTACTAGCGGGGGGGTTATTGAGCAGTTCTTC. The full variable domain, with the rest looked up from reference TRBV5-8 and TRBJ2-1, is EAGVTQSPTHLIKTRGQQATLRCSPISGHTSVYWYQQALGLGLQFLLWYDEGEERNRGNFPPRFSGRQFPNYSSELNVNALELEDSALYLCASRPTSGGVIEQFFGPGTRLTVL.

Ten or more counts support this clonotype. The rearrangement joins TRBV5-1 to TRBJ2-7; a weak D match, TRBD1 (5 bases). V gave up 4 bases and J gave up 6 bases, with 20 bases separating them. CDR1 and CDR2 from the germline V gene are SGHRS and YFSETQ. The CDR3 runs to 15 residues. CDR3 sequence (DNA): TGCGCCAGCAGCCCCACCCTCCAGGGTCCGGGCGAGCAGTACTTC. Translated, it gives CASSPTLQGPGEQYF.